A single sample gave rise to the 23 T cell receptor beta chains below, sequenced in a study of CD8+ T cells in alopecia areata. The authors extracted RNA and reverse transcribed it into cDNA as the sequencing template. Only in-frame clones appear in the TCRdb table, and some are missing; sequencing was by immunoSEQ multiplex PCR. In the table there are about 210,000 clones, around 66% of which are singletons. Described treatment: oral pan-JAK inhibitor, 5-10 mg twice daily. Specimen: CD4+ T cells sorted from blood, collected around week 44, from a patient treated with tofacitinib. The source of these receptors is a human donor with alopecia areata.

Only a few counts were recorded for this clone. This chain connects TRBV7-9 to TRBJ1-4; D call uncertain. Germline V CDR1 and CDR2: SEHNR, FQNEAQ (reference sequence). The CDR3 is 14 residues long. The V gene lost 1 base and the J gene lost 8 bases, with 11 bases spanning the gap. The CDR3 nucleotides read TGTGCCAGCAGCTTAGGAAGCTTGGGGGAAAAACTGTTTTTT. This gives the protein CASSLGSLGEKLFF.

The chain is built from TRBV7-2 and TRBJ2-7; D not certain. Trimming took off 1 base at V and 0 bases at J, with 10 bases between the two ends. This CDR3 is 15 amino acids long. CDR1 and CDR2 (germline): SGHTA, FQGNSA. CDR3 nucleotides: TGTGCCAGCAGCTTAGGACCTTCCCTCTCCTACGAGCAGTACTTC. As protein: CASSLGPSLSYEQYF.

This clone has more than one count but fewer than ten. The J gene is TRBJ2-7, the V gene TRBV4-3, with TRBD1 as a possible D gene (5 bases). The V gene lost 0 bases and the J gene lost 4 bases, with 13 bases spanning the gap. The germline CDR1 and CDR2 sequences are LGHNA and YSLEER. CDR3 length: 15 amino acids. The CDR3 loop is CASSQEPQGTYEQYF. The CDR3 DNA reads TGCGCCAGCAGCCAAGAGCCCCAGGGCACTTACGAGCAGTACTTC.

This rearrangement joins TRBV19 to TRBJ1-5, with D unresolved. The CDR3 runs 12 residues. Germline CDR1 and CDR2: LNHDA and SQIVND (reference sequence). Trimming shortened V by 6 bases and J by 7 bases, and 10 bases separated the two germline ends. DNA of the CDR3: TGTGCCAGTAGCCGAGGGAGCCAGCCCCAGCATTTT. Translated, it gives CASSRGSQPQHF. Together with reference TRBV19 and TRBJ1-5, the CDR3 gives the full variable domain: DGGITQSPKYLFRKEGQNVTLSCEQNLNHDAMYWYRQDPGQGLRLIYYSQIVNDFQKGDIAEGYSVSREKKESFPLTVTSAQKNPTAFYLCASSRGSQPQHFGDGTRLSIL.

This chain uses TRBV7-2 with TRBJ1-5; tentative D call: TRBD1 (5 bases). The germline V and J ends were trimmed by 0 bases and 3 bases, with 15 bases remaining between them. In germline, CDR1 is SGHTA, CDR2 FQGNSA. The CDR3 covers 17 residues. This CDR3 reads CASSLALGGSNNQPQHF. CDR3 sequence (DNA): TGTGCCAGCAGCTTAGCGCTGGGGGGTAGTAACAATCAGCCCCAGCATTTT.

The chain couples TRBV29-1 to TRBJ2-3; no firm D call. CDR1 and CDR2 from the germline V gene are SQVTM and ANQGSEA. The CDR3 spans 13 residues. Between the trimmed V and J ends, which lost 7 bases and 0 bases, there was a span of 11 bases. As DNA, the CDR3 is TGCAGCGCAAACCCATCTAGCACAGATACGCAGTATTTT. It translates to CSANPSSTDTQYF.

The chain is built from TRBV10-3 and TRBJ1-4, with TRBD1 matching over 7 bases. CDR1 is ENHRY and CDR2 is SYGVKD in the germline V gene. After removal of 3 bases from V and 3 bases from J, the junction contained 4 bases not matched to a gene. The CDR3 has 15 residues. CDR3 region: CAISDPDRANEKLFF. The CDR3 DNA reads TGTGCCATCAGTGACCCAGACAGGGCTAATGAAAAACTGTTTTTT.

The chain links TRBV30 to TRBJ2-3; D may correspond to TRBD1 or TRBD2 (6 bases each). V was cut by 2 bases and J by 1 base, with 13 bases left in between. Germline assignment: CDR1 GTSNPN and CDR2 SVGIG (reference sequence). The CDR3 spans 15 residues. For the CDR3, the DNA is TGTGCCTGGAGTAGTTGGGGGGCAGGCACAGATACGCAGTATTTT. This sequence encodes CAWSSWGAGTDTQYF.

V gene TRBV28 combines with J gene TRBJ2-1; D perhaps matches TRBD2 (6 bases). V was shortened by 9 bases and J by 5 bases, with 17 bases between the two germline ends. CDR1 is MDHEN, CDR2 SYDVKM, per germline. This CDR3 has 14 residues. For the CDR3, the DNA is TGTGCCAGTAAGCTGGGTGGGACTCACAATGAGCAGTTCTTC. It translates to CASKLGGTHNEQFF.

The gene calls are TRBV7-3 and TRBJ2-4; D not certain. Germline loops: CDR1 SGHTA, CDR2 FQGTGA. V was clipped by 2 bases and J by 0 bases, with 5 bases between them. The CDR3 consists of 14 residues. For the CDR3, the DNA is TGTGCCAGCAGCTTACGGCTAGCCAAAAACATTCAGTACTTC. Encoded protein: CASSLRLAKNIQYF. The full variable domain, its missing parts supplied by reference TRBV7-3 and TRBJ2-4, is GAGVSQTPSNKVTEKGKYVELRCDPISGHTALYWYRQSLGQGPEFLIYFQGTGAADDSGLPNDRFFAVRPEGSVSTLKIQRTERGDSAVYLCASSLRLAKNIQYFGAGTRLSVL.

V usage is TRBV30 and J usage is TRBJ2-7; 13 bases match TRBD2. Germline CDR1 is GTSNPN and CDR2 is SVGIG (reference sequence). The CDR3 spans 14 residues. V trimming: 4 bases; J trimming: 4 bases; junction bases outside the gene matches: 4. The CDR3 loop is CAWTRTSGSYEQYF. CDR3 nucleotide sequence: TGTGCCTGGACACGGACTAGCGGGAGTTACGAGCAGTACTTC.

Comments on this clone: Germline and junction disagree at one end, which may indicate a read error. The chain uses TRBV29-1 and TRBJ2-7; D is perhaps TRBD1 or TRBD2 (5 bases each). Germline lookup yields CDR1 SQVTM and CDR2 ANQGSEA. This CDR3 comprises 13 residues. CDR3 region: CSVEGDESYEQYF. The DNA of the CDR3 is TGCAGCGTCGAAGGGGACGAAAGCTACGAGCAGTACTTC.

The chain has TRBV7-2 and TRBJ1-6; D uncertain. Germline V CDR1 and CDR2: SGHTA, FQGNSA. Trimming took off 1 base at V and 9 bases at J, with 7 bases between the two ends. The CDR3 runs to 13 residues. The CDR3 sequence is CASSLEWGSPLHF. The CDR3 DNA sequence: TGTGCCAGCAGCTTAGAGTGGGGTTCACCCCTCCACTTT.

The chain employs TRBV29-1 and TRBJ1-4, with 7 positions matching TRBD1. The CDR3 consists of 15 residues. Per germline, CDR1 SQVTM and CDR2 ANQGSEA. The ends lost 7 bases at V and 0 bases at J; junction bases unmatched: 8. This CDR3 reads CSARTGAATNEKLFF. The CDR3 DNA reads TGCAGCGCGAGGACAGGAGCAGCAACTAATGAAAAACTGTTTTTT.

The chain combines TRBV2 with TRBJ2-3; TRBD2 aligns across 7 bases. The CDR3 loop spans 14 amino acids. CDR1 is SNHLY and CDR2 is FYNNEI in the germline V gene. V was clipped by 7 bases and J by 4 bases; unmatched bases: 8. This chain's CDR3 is CASTPRTSSDTQYF. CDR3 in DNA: TGTGCCAGCACCCCTAGGACTAGTTCAGATACGCAGTATTTT.

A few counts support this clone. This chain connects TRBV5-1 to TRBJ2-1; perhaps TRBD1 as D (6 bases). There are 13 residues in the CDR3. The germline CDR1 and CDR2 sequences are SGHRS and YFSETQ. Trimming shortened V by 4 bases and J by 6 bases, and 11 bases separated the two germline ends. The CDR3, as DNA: TGCGCCAGCAGCCCCGGACAGAGCAATGAGCAGTTCTTC. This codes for CASSPGQSNEQFF.

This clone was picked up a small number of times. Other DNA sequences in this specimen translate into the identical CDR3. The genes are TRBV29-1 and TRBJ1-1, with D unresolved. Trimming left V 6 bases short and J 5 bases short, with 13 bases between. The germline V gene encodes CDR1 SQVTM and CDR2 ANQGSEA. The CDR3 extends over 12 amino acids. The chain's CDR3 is CSVVPGSTEAFF. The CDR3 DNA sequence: TGCAGCGTCGTTCCCGGGAGTACTGAAGCTTTCTTT.

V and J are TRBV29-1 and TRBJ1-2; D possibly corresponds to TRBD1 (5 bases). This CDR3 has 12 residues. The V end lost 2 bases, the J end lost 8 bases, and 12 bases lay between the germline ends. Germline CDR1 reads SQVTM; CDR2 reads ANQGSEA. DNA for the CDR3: TGCAGCGTTGAACGGGGGAGAGGAGGCTACACCTTC. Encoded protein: CSVERGRGGYTF. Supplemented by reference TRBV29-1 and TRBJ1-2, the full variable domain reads SAVISQKPSRDICQRGTSLTIQCQVDSQVTMMFWYRQQPGQSLTLIATANQGSEATYESGFVIDKFPISRPNLTFSTLTVSNMSPEDSSIYLCSVERGRGGYTFGSGTRLTVV.

CDR3 nucleotide sequence: TGCAGCGTAAGCCCTAAGTGGAGCTCCTACAATGAGCAGTTCTTC. This codes for CSVSPKWSSYNEQFF. This rearrangement joins TRBV29-1 to TRBJ2-1; D uncertain. The V and J ends lost 6 bases and 0 bases respectively, with 15 bases between them. CDR1 and CDR2 (germline): SQVTM, ANQGSEA. The CDR3 loop spans 15 amino acids.

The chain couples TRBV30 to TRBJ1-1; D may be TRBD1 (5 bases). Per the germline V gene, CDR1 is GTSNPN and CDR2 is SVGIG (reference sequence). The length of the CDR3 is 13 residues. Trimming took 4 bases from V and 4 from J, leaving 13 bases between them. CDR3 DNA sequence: TGTGCCTGGAACCAGGGTTGGGGCACTGAAGCTTTCTTT. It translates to CAWNQGWGTEAFF. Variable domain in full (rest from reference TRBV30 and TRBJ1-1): SQTIHQWPATLVQPVGSPLSLECTVEGTSNPNLYWYRQAAGRGLQLLFYSVGIGQISSEVPQNLSASRPQDRQFILSSKKLLLSDSGFYLCAWNQGWGTEAFFGQGTRLTVV.

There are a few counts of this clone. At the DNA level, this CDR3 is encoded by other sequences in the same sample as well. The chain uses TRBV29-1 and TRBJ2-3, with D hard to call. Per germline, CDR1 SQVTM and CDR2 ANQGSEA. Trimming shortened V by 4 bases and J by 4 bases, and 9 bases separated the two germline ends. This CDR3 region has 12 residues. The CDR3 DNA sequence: TGCAGCGTTGGGCTGCTAGCAGATACGCAGTATTTT. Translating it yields CSVGLLADTQYF.

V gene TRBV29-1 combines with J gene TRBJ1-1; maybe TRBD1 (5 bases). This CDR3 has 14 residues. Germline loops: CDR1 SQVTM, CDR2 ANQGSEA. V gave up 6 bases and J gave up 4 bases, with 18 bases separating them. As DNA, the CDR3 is TGCAGCGTCGCCCAGGGTATTCGAGGCACTGAAGCTTTCTTT. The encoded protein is CSVAQGIRGTEAFF.

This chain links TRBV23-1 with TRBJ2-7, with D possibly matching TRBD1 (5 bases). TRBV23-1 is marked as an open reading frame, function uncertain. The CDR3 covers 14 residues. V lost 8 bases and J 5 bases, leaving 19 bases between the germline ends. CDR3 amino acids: CASWVGGRAHEQYF. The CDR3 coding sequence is TGCGCCAGCTGGGTCGGTGGCAGGGCCCACGAGCAGTACTTC.